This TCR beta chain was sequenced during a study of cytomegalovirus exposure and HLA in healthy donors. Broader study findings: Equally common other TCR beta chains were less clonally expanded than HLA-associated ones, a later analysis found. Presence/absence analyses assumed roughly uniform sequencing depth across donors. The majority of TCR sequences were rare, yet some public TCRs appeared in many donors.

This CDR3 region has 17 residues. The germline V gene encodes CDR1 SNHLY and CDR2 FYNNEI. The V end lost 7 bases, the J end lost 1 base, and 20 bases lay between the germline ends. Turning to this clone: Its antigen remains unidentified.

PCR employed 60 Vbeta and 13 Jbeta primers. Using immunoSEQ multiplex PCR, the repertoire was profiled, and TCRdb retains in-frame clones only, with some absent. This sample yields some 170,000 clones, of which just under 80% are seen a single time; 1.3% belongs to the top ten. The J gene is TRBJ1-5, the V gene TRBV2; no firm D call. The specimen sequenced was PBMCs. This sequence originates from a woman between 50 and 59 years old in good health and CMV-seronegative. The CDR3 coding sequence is TGTGCCAGCACCTACCCTGACGCCACGGGAAGCAATCAGCCCCAGCATTTT. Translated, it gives CASTYPDATGSNQPQHF.